The sequence of this TCR beta chain was determined in a study of CD8+ T cells in alopecia areata. Study summary: Those patients who were treated received oral tofacitinib, which was given at 5 to 10 mg twice daily for moderate-to-severe alopecia areata.

General study points: Relative to normal scalp, lesional scalp, especially alopecia totalis/universalis, showed higher clonality. Sequencing of scalp samples also includes resident alphabeta T cells from normal skin. Mice showed TCR sharing more clearly than patients did, possibly owing to HLA.

Reverse transcription of extracted RNA yielded cDNA, which provided the sequencing template. TCRdb's copy holds only in-frame clones and misses some; the assay was immunoSEQ multiplex PCR. The table lists around 190,000 clones, roughly 60% of them singletons, with approximately 1% in the top ten. V trimming: 7 bases; J trimming: 4 bases; junction bases outside the gene matches: 10. The CDR3 runs 16 residues. Germline CDR1 is MGHDK and CDR2 is SYGVNS. As regards this clone: Its target is unknown.

Treatment of the sample: oral pan-JAK inhibitor, 5-10 mg twice daily. V and J are TRBV25-1 and TRBJ2-1; 10 positions agree with TRBD1. The sequences come from CD4+ T cells sorted from blood, collected at week 24, from a patient treated with tofacitinib. This TCR was recovered from a human donor with alopecia areata. CDR3 sequence: CASTGGWTGGYNEQFF. The CDR3 bases are TGTGCCAGCACCGGGGGATGGACAGGGGGGTACAATGAGCAGTTCTTC.